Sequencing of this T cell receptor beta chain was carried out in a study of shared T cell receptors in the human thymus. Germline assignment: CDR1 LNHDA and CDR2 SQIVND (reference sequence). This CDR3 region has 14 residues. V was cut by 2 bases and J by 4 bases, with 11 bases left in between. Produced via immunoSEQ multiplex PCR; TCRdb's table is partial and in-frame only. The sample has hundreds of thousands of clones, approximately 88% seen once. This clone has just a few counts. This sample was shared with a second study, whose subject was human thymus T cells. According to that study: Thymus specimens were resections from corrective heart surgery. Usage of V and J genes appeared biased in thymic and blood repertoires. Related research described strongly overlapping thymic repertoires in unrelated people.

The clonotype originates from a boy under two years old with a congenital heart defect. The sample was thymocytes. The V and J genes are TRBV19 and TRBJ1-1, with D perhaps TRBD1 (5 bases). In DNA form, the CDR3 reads TGTGCCAGTAGTATACAGGGAATCAGCACTGAAGCTTTCTTT. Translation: CASSIQGISTEAFF. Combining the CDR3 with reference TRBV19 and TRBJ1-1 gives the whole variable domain DGGITQSPKYLFRKEGQNVTLSCEQNLNHDAMYWYRQDPGQGLRLIYYSQIVNDFQKGDIAEGYSVSREKKESFPLTVTSAQKNPTAFYLCASSIQGISTEAFFGQGTRLTVV.